This entry lists 16 T cell receptor beta chains sequenced from one sample in a study of T cell responses to AZD1222 COVID-19 vaccine. Profiled with immunoSEQ multiplex PCR; TCRdb holds only in-frame clones, not every one. The sample yields about 150,000 clones, around 90% seen once. The input for sequencing was peripheral blood, taken 28 days after the second AZD1222 dose. These TCRs come from an adult who received the AZD1222 COVID-19 vaccine.

The chain links TRBV5-6 to TRBJ2-1, with 13 bases matching TRBD2. The CDR3 loop spans 18 amino acids. CDR1 and CDR2 (germline): SGHDT, YYEEEE. The trim removed 3 bases at V and 6 bases at J, leaving 12 bases unmatched. CDR3 DNA sequence: TGTGCCAGCAGCTGGGGAACCGGGACTAGCGGGGCGGTCAATGAGCAGTTCTTC. This gives the protein CASSWGTGTSGAVNEQFF.

This clone has a handful of counts. This sequence joins TRBV10-1 and TRBJ2-7; 7 bases are a match to TRBD1. V was clipped by 2 bases and J by 0 bases; unmatched bases: 1. The CDR3 is 14 amino acids. Germline V lookup: CDR1 WNHNN, CDR2 SYGVQD (reference sequence). The CDR3 DNA follows: TGCGCCAGCAGTGAGACAGGGGTCTCCTACGAGCAGTACTTC. Translated: CASSETGVSYEQYF.

The chain carries TRBV6-5 and TRBJ1-6; D ambiguous. This CDR3 has 12 residues. The germline gives CDR1 MNHEY, CDR2 SVGAGI. The V gene lost 4 bases and the J gene lost 6 bases, with 4 bases spanning the gap. As DNA, the CDR3 is TGTGCCAGCAGTTTCTCTAATTCACCCCTCCACTTT. Its translation: CASSFSNSPLHF.

The V call is TRBV7-9, the J call TRBJ2-1; 7 nucleotides match TRBD2. The CDR3 covers 16 residues. Germline V lookup: CDR1 SEHNR, CDR2 FQNEAQ (reference sequence). V lost 6 bases to trimming and J lost 3 bases; unmatched junction nucleotides: 11. Here the CDR3 DNA reads TGTGCCAGCAGACCTCGGACTAGGGAAAACTACAATGAGCAGTTCTTC. As protein: CASRPRTRENYNEQFF.

The chain uses TRBV15 and TRBJ1-1; 10 bases fit TRBD1. CDR1 is LNHNV and CDR2 is YYDKDF in the germline V gene (reference sequence). With 1 base clipped from V and 10 bases from J, the junction kept 0 bases outside the gene matches. This CDR3 has 12 residues. CDR3 in DNA: TGTGCCACCAGCAGAGGACAGGGGGCAGCTTTCTTT. Its translation is CATSRGQGAAFF. Filled out from reference TRBV15 and TRBJ1-1, the complete variable domain reads DAMVIQNPRYQVTQFGKPVTLSCSQTLNHNVMYWYQQKSSQAPKLLFHYYDKDFNNEADTPDNFQSRRPNTSFCFLDIRSPGLGDTAMYLCATSRGQGAAFFGQGTRLTVV.

This clone was recorded only once. It may be a read error: a sequence one base away is much more abundant. In the same sample, other DNA sequences code for this CDR3. The genes are TRBV28 and TRBJ2-5; no reliable D call. Trimming cost V 3 bases and J 4 bases, with 9 bases left between them. CDR1 is MDHEN, CDR2 SYDVKM, per germline. The CDR3 is made up of 13 amino acids. Here the CDR3 reads CASSLEGPETQYF. The DNA of the CDR3 is TGTGCCAGCAGTTTGGAAGGACCAGAGACCCAGTACTTC. Drawing the rest from reference TRBV28 and TRBJ2-5, the complete variable domain is DVKVTQSSRYLVKRTGEKVFLECVQDMDHENMFWYRQDPGLGLRLIYFSYDVKMKEKGDIPEGYSVSREKKERFSLILESASTNQTSMYLCASSLEGPETQYFGPGTRLLVL.

A remark on this clone: At one end the junction does not follow the germline gene, possibly because of a read error. The genes are TRBV29-1 and TRBJ1-2, with D tentatively TRBD1 (5 bases). Looked up from germline, CDR1 is SQVTM and CDR2 is ANQGSEA. The CDR3 runs to 10 residues. CDR3 nucleotides: TGCAGCGTTGAGGCCGGGGGAGGCAGCTTC. It translates to CSVEAGGGSF.

The rearrangement links TRBV5-1 to TRBJ2-3, with 8 bases fitting TRBD1. From germline, CDR1 is SGHRS and CDR2 YFSETQ. CDR3 length equals 16 residues. The ends lost 7 bases at V and 6 bases at J; junction bases unmatched: 16. Here the CDR3 reads CASSPLTGDNSDTQYF. The CDR3, as DNA: TGCGCCAGCTCCCCTTTGACAGGGGATAATTCGGATACGCAGTATTTT. Using reference TRBV5-1 and TRBJ2-3 for the parts outside the CDR3, the full variable domain is KAGVTQTPRYLIKTRGQQVTLSCSPISGHRSVSWYQQTPGQGLQFLFEYFSETQRNKGNFPGRFSGRQFSNSRSEMNVSTLELGDSALYLCASSPLTGDNSDTQYFGPGTRLTVL.

This clone was counted only a few times. This chain links TRBV29-1 with TRBJ2-2, with D perhaps matching TRBD2 (5 bases). The CDR3 is 15 amino acids. CDR1 is SQVTM, CDR2 ANQGSEA, per germline. V was shortened by 3 bases and J by 7 bases, with 18 bases between the two germline ends. In nucleotides, the CDR3 is TGCAGCGTTGATCTAGCACTCAACAGAGGCGGGGAGCTGTTTTTT. Its translation is CSVDLALNRGGELFF.

This clone has just one count. The chain recombines TRBV18 with TRBJ1-1, with TRBD1 matching 7 bases. CDR1 and CDR2 from the germline V gene are KGHSH and LQKENI. V was pared by 3 bases and J by 3 bases, with 10 bases of the junction left unmatched. The CDR3 length is 16 residues. This chain's CDR3 is CASSPRMTGLDTEAFF. The CDR3 DNA sequence: TGTGCCAGCTCACCGCGAATGACAGGGTTGGACACTGAAGCTTTCTTT. The variable domain in full, completed from reference TRBV18 and TRBJ1-1, reads NAGVMQNPRHLVRRRGQEARLRCSPMKGHSHVYWYRQLPEEGLKFMVYLQKENIIDESGMPKERFSAEFPKEGPSILRIQQVVRGDSAAYFCASSPRMTGLDTEAFFGQGTRLTVV.

The chain employs TRBV5-1 and TRBJ2-1; D perhaps matches TRBD2 (5 bases). CDR1 and CDR2 (germline): SGHRS, YFSETQ. V shed 3 bases and J shed 2 bases, with 6 bases lying between them. The CDR3 contains 13 residues. The DNA for the CDR3 is TGCGCCAGCAGCTCCGGGACCTACAATGAGCAGTTCTTC. Translating gives CASSSGTYNEQFF.

This clone turned up a few times. The rearrangement uses TRBV5-6 and TRBJ2-7, with TRBD1 matching over 9 bases. Germline V gene data show CDR1 as SGHDT and CDR2 as YYEEEE. The CDR3 sequence is 15 residues long. Unmatched junction bases numbered 4, after V lost 2 bases and J lost 1 base. The CDR3, as DNA: TGTGCCAGCAGCTTCCGGGGGACAGGGTCCTACGAGCAGTACTTC. Translation gives CASSFRGTGSYEQYF.

The rearrangement joins TRBV9 to TRBJ2-7; perhaps TRBD2 as D (6 bases). Deletions cut 0 bases from V and 3 bases from J, with 13 bases between. There are 15 residues in the CDR3. CDR1 is SGDLS, CDR2 YYNGEE, per germline. CDR3 bases: TGTGCCAGCAGCGTAGGACTAGATCCTTTCTACGAGCAGTACTTC. Translating gives CASSVGLDPFYEQYF.

The chain couples TRBV2 to TRBJ2-7; the D call may be TRBD1 or TRBD2 (5 bases each). With 6 bases removed from V and 4 bases from J, the gap between germline ends came to 13 bases. The CDR3 length is 13 residues. Germline V CDR1 and CDR2: SNHLY, FYNNEI. The CDR3 reads CASRPGAEYEQYF. For the CDR3, the DNA is TGTGCCAGCAGGCCCGGGGCCGAATACGAGCAGTACTTC.

The V call is TRBV14, the J call TRBJ1-1, with unresolved D. Germline V lookup: CDR1 SGHDN, CDR2 FVKESK. This CDR3 has 15 amino acids. Trimming removed 1 base from V and 2 bases from J, with 11 bases in between. Here the CDR3 DNA reads TGTGCCAGCAGCCAAGGTCGCCTTTCCAACACTGAAGCTTTCTTT. Protein: CASSQGRLSNTEAFF.

This clone was seen a single time. This rearrangement joins TRBV7-9 to TRBJ2-1; D might be TRBD1 or TRBD2, each matching 5 bases. CDR3 length equals 14 residues. Germline assignment: CDR1 SEHNR and CDR2 FQNEAQ (reference sequence). V lost 1 base and J 7 bases, leaving 11 bases between the germline ends. The CDR3 DNA reads TGTGCCAGCAGCTTAGATGAGGGGCGGAATGAGCAGTTCTTC. It encodes CASSLDEGRNEQFF.